Listed below are T cell receptor beta chains from one sample, sequenced in a study of vaccination effects on CD4 cells after COVID-19. Profiling relied on immunoSEQ multiplex PCR, and the TCRdb table lists in-frame clones only, not all of them. The repertoire holds about 38,000 clones, with roughly 80% as singletons. Their antigens remain unidentified. Here the sequenced sample was CD4+ T cells from PBMCs cultured without peptide, taken before COVID-19 vaccination. The source of these receptors is a human donor who received a COVID-19 vaccine. The CDR3 runs from the conserved cysteine through the conserved F or W. D genes are given only for firm matches. Clone size is shown for a subset of rows, as once, few, many or a class of expanded clone.

.,.,TRBV5-1,TRBJ1-6,CASSLRTAGLTNSPLHF,TGCGCCAGCAGCTTGAGGACAGCCGGACTCACAAATTCACCCCTCCACTTT
.,.,TRBV4-3,TRBJ1-5,CASSQAYSSHQPQHF,TGCGCCAGCAGCCAAGCGTATTCTAGCCATCAGCCCCAGCATTTT
.,.,TRBV6-2/TRBV6-3,TRBJ1-1,CASSYPDGNTEAFF,TGTGCCAGCAGTTATCCGGACGGGAACACTGAAGCTTTCTTT
.,.,TRBV18,TRBJ1-1,CASSQLEGRQTEAFF,TGTGCCAGCTCACAGCTGGAAGGGAGGCAGACTGAAGCTTTCTTT
TRBD1,.,TRBV11-2,TRBJ2-2,CASSDYRGANTGELFF,TGTGCCAGCAGCGATTACAGGGGGGCCAACACCGGGGAGCTGTTTTTT
.,.,TRBV7-9,TRBJ1-1,CASSLDGQRNTEAFF,TGTGCCAGCAGCTTAGACGGACAGAGGAACACTGAAGCTTTCTTT
.,.,TRBV4-3,TRBJ1-2,CASSQDLGIYGYTF,TGCGCCAGCAGCCAAGATCTGGGGATCTATGGCTACACCTTC
.,few,TRBV18,TRBJ1-5,CASSRSLSNQPQHF,TGTGCCAGCTCACGCAGTCTTAGCAATCAGCCCCAGCATTTT
TRBD1,.,TRBV5-6,TRBJ1-5,CASSKLDREGQPQHF,TGTGCCAGCAGCAAACTAGACAGGGAAGGTCAGCCCCAGCATTTT
TRBD2,.,TRBV29-1,TRBJ2-2,CSVTIAGENTGELFF,TGCAGCGTTACGATAGCGGGGGAGAACACCGGGGAGCTGTTTTTT
TRBD1,once,TRBV10-3,TRBJ1-1,CAISAMDRGVTEAFF,TGTGCCATCAGTGCGATGGACAGGGGAGTGACTGAAGCTTTCTTT
.,.,TRBV3-1/TRBV3-2,TRBJ2-1,CASSQVPNEQFF,TGTGCCAGCAGCCAAGTCCCAAATGAGCAGTTCTTC
TRBD1,.,TRBV5-1,TRBJ1-2,CASSSIQGADGYTF,TGCGCCAGCAGCTCCATACAGGGGGCAGATGGCTACACCTTC
.,.,TRBV10-1,TRBJ1-1,CASRASGNTEAFF,TGCGCCAGCAGGGCGAGTGGGAACACTGAAGCTTTCTTT
TRBD1,once,TRBV12-3/TRBV12-4,TRBJ2-5,CASRTGAQETQYF,TGTGCCAGCAGGACAGGGGCGCAAGAGACCCAGTACTTC
.,.,TRBV7-8,TRBJ1-4,CASSLGSTGEKLFF,TGTGCCAGCAGCTTAGGGTCTACCGGAGAAAAACTGTTTTTT
TRBD2,.,TRBV24-1,TRBJ2-3,CATAGEVTDTQYF,TGTGCCACAGCGGGGGAGGTTACAGATACGCAGTATTTT
TRBD1,.,TRBV9,TRBJ2-3,CASSSQGGTQYF,TGTGCCAGCAGCTCACAGGGGGGTACGCAGTATTTT
TRBD1,.,TRBV5-1,TRBJ1-4,CASSPGTGSFNEKLFF,TGCGCCAGCAGCCCCGGGACAGGGTCTTTCAATGAAAAACTGTTTTTT
.,.,TRBV6-5,TRBJ2-6,CASGSSGANVLTF,TGTGCCAGCGGGAGCTCTGGGGCCAACGTCCTGACTTTC
.,few,TRBV5-1,TRBJ1-1,CASSFRGPDTEAFF,TGCGCCAGCAGCTTCCGGGGGCCGGACACTGAAGCTTTCTTT
TRBD1,.,TRBV18,TRBJ1-2,CASSPTADGAGGLYGYTF,TGTGCCAGCTCACCAACCGCCGACGGGGCAGGGGGCCTCTATGGCTACACCTTC
.,.,TRBV7-2,TRBJ1-5,CASSLAGRVNQPQHF,TGTGCCAGCAGCTTAGCGGGAAGGGTAAATCAGCCCCAGCATTTT
.,.,TRBV30,TRBJ1-1,CAWKGPLNTEAFF,TGTGCCTGGAAGGGACCTTTGAACACTGAAGCTTTCTTT
.,once,TRBV6-4,TRBJ1-2,CASSDSRQPLSGYTF,TGTGCCAGCAGTGACTCCCGACAGCCCCTATCCGGCTACACCTTC
TRBD2,.,TRBV18,TRBJ2-5,CASSPPGLAQETQYF,TGTGCCAGCTCACCTCCGGGACTAGCACAAGAGACCCAGTACTTC
.,once,TRBV23-1,TRBJ1-1,CASSQSPGGTDTEAFF,TGCGCCAGCAGTCAATCCCCGGGAGGGACGGACACTGAAGCTTTCTTT